Listed below are T cell receptor beta chains from one sample, sequenced in a study of vaccination and CD4 T cells after COVID-19. No antigen has been assigned to these receptors. TCRdb ran MiXCR on the PCR reads and lists one entry per CDR3 protein. The sample holds about 13,000 distinct CDR3 sequences, about 43% seen once. Sequenced material: CD4+ T cells from blood, cultured in vitro. The source of these receptors is a human donor who had recovered from COVID-19. CDR3s leave out the opening cysteine and the closing phenylalanine or tryptophan. The D gene is left open where the match is weak.

TRBV6-2/TRBV6-3,TRBD1,ASSRGKTEAF
TRBV10-2,TRBD2,ASSAGLAAGELF
TRBV7-9,TRBD2,ASSRSGRGQETQY
TRBV20-1,.,SARDSGEWGETQY
TRBV5-1,.,ASRPEDDEQF
TRBV20-1,TRBD2,SARPLRLAGFYEQY
TRBV7-8,.,ASSPGLNTEAF
TRBV6-1,TRBD1,ASIRQGGGNSPLH
TRBV2,TRBD2,ASSGGGRTDTQY
TRBV19,.,ASTTLQGANYGYT
TRBV20-1,.,SAGPRLSNYGYT
TRBV2,TRBD1,ASSERSGGGYT
TRBV6-2/TRBV6-3,.,ASRLHPPQVYEQY
TRBV5-1,.,ASSAPEQGDYGYT
TRBV7-6,TRBD2,ASSLAPRTSGDTQY
TRBV27,.,ASSPLPKGREGYT
TRBV2,.,ASLKSKTSSGANVLT
TRBV11-2,.,ASSPALGWITQY
TRBV2,.,ASIGETQY
TRBV5-4,.,ASSLGRVWEQF
TRBV12-3/TRBV12-4,TRBD1,ASSTGGGGEKLF
TRBV28,.,ASSLIGGLNTIY
TRBV2,.,ASTPSEASETQY
TRBV20-1,TRBD1,SASPGTGHQPQH
TRBV20-1,.,SAPPPGGAWYGCT
TRBV30,.,AWVGGQGTEAF
TRBV27,.,ASSLGVRDQETQY
TRBV19,.,ASSIDGGGISNQPQH
TRBV20-1,TRBD1,SAPLRDRGLSDTQY
TRBV29-1,TRBD2,SVEDPASGRTYNEQF
TRBV11-3,.,ASSPVRGANEQY
TRBV30,TRBD2,AWDKAAGGIEQY
TRBV15,TRBD1,ATSRGTGTKEQY
TRBV7-2,TRBD1,ASSPRFRTGDGYT
TRBV12-3/TRBV12-4,TRBD1,ASSAQGAAGELF
TRBV20-1,TRBD2,SARPGLGVGNEQF
TRBV5-1,TRBD1,ASSWGQGENTIY